The 23 T cell receptor beta chains listed next were all sequenced from one sample in a study of blood T cell repertoires in COVID-19. Method: immunoSEQ multiplex PCR; TCRdb's copy keeps in-frame clones and lacks some. The data contain 150,000 or so clones, nearly 80% of them singletons. The sample comprised peripheral blood. These receptors were obtained from an elderly man with acute or convalescent COVID-19.

V gene TRBV7-2 combines with J gene TRBJ1-1; D remains unclear. V lost 5 bases, J lost 0 bases, and 10 bases lay in between. Germline V gives CDR1 SGHTA, CDR2 FQGNSA. The CDR3 is made up of 14 amino acids. The CDR3 DNA sequence: TGTGCCAGCAGCAGAGGGAGGGTGAACACTGAAGCTTTCTTT. This encodes CASSRGRVNTEAFF.

The rearrangement links TRBV19 to TRBJ1-2, with 7 bases aligning to TRBD1. Trimming took 8 bases from V and 6 from J; bases not matched to a gene: 9. CDR3 length: 13 amino acids. From germline, CDR1 is LNHDA and CDR2 SQIVND (reference sequence). The CDR3 DNA reads TGTGCCAGTTCAGGCCAGGGGGTAGATGGCTACACCTTC. Translation: CASSGQGVDGYTF.

The CDR3 coding sequence is TGTGCCAGTAGCTTGACAGTCGCCGAGACCCAGTACTTC. Translating gives CASSLTVAETQYF. V gene TRBV19 combines with J gene TRBJ2-5, with TRBD1 as a possible D gene (5 bases). The germline V gene has CDR1 LNHDA and CDR2 SQIVND (reference sequence). V lost 6 bases, J lost 5 bases, and 13 bases lay in between. This CDR3 region has 13 residues. Full variable domain (rest looked up from reference TRBV19 and TRBJ2-5): DGGITQSPKYLFRKEGQNVTLSCEQNLNHDAMYWYRQDPGQGLRLIYYSQIVNDFQKGDIAEGYSVSREKKESFPLTVTSAQKNPTAFYLCASSLTVAETQYFGPGTRLLVL.

The chain links TRBV24-1 to TRBJ2-2, with TRBD1 identical over 8 bases. The length of the CDR3 is 17 residues. Unmatched junction bases numbered 12, after V lost 4 bases and J lost 6 bases. From germline, CDR1 is KGHDR and CDR2 SFDVKD. CDR3 in amino acids: CATSDIGDRGMAGELFF. The CDR3 DNA is TGTGCCACCAGTGACATAGGAGACAGGGGAATGGCCGGGGAGCTGTTTTTT.

V gene TRBV2 combines with J gene TRBJ1-5; 8 bases line up with TRBD1. Germline V gene lookup returns CDR1 SNHLY and CDR2 FYNNEI. V gave up 4 bases and J gave up 6 bases; unmatched junction bases: 8. The CDR3 spans 15 residues. The chain's CDR3 is CASSARTGFGQPQHF. CDR3 DNA sequence: TGTGCCAGCAGTGCTCGGACAGGGTTTGGTCAGCCCCAGCATTTT.

CDR3 sequence (DNA): TGTGCCAGCAGCTTGAACGGGGGGGCCAGGGAGACCCAGTACTTC. This sequence encodes CASSLNGGARETQYF. This chain uses TRBV11-3 with TRBJ2-5; 8 nucleotides align to TRBD2. The CDR3 is made up of 15 amino acids. The ends lost 3 bases at V and 5 bases at J; junction bases unmatched: 8. The V gene's germline CDR1 is SGHNT and CDR2 YENEEA.

The CDR3: CASRTYRGDTEAFF. DNA of the CDR3: TGTGCCAGCAGGACCTACAGGGGAGACACTGAAGCTTTCTTT. The chain uses TRBV11-2 and TRBJ1-1; 7 bases map to TRBD1. CDR1 and CDR2 from the germline V gene are SGHAT and FQNNGV. This CDR3 contains 14 residues. Unmatched junction bases numbered 7, after V lost 6 bases and J lost 3 bases.

The chain links TRBV19 to TRBJ2-5; D is perhaps TRBD1 (6 bases). The CDR3 loop spans 17 amino acids. Germline assignment: CDR1 LNHDA and CDR2 SQIVND (reference sequence). The V gene lost 3 bases and the J gene lost 1 base, with 18 bases spanning the gap. CDR3 DNA: TGTGCCAGTAGTATGAGAGGGGGAGACAGACCCCAAGAGACCCAGTACTTC. This sequence encodes CASSMRGGDRPQETQYF. The full variable domain, in which reference TRBV19 and TRBJ2-5 provide the parts outside the CDR3, is DGGITQSPKYLFRKEGQNVTLSCEQNLNHDAMYWYRQDPGQGLRLIYYSQIVNDFQKGDIAEGYSVSREKKESFPLTVTSAQKNPTAFYLCASSMRGGDRPQETQYFGPGTRLLVL.

This clone showed up just once. This chain uses TRBV2 with TRBJ2-3, with 7 bases that match TRBD2. The CDR3 loop spans 16 amino acids. Trimming cost V 3 bases and J 2 bases; bases outside gene matches: 8. Germline CDR1 and CDR2: SNHLY and FYNNEI. The CDR3 nucleotides read TGTGCCAGCAGTGAGAGTGGGGACTATTTCACAGATACGCAGTATTTT. It codes for CASSESGDYFTDTQYF.

The chain is built from TRBV7-2 and TRBJ1-4; 9 bases line up with TRBD1. Germline V CDR1 and CDR2: SGHTA, FQGNSA. V shed 5 bases, J shed 4 bases, and the junction held 2 bases outside the gene matches. This CDR3 is built from 14 residues. The DNA for the CDR3 is TGTGCCAGCAGCCCGGGACAGGGTAATGAAAAACTGTTTTTT. This codes for CASSPGQGNEKLFF.

The chain combines TRBV5-1 with TRBJ2-1; D possibly corresponds to TRBD2 (5 bases). Germline V gene data show CDR1 as SGHRS and CDR2 as YFSETQ. The CDR3 extends over 15 amino acids. Trimming left V 0 bases short and J 2 bases short, with 9 bases between. CDR3 bases: TGCGCCAGCAGCTTGGCCCAGCGGACCTACAATGAGCAGTTCTTC. This codes for CASSLAQRTYNEQFF.

The J gene is TRBJ2-1, the V gene TRBV5-4; 8 nucleotides match TRBD2. This CDR3 region has 14 residues. Germline trimming cut 2 bases from V and 9 bases from J; bases unmatched to any gene: 7. From germline, CDR1 is SGHNT and CDR2 YYREEE (reference sequence). The CDR3 DNA reads as TGTGCCAGCAGCTTCGCAGGGGCGGGGGGTGAGCAGTTCTTC. This translates into CASSFAGAGGEQFF.

The J gene is TRBJ1-5, the V gene TRBV19; D gene uncertain. The CDR3 loop spans 15 amino acids. Per germline, CDR1 LNHDA and CDR2 SQIVND (reference sequence). Between the trimmed V and J ends, which lost 7 bases and 6 bases, there was a span of 19 bases. CDR3 sequence reads: CASTPGVGAGQPQHF. Here the CDR3 DNA reads TGTGCCAGTACCCCGGGAGTGGGCGCAGGTCAGCCCCAGCATTTT.

The V gene is TRBV19, the J gene TRBJ2-5; TRBD2 aligns across 9 bases. Germline CDR1 reads LNHDA; CDR2 reads SQIVND (reference sequence). CDR3 length: 15 residues. V was pared by 4 bases and J by 1 base, with 4 bases of the junction left unmatched. The CDR3 protein is CASSTAGGIQETQYF. The CDR3 DNA sequence: TGTGCCAGTAGTACGGCGGGGGGGATCCAAGAGACCCAGTACTTC.

The genes are TRBV12-2 and TRBJ1-5; the D call in the table, TRBD1, was not verified against the DNA. TRBV12-2 is shown as a pseudogene. This CDR3 region has 23 residues. The CDR3 nucleotides read TGTGCAAGTCGCTTTCTGCGGGGCCACAGGGGGCGTGGGAAGCCTCGGTTCGTTCAGCCCCAGCATTTT. As protein: CASRFLRGHRGRGKPRFVQPQHF.

V gene TRBV19 combines with J gene TRBJ1-3; D perhaps matches TRBD1 (6 bases). This CDR3 has 15 amino acids. Germline assignment: CDR1 LNHDA and CDR2 SQIVND (reference sequence). V was cut by 10 bases and J by 0 bases, with 16 bases left in between. CDR3 sequence: CATGQRKASGNTIYF. The CDR3, as DNA: TGTGCCACCGGACAGAGGAAGGCCTCTGGAAACACCATATATTTT.

This clone was picked up one time. V usage is TRBV6-2 or TRBV6-3 and J usage is TRBJ1-5, with D perhaps TRBD1 (5 bases). This CDR3 has 15 residues. Germline V gives CDR1 MNHEY, CDR2 SVGEGT. Trimming stripped 2 bases from V and 11 bases from J, with 19 bases between. CDR3 nucleotides: TGTGCCAGCAGTTACGGGCCAGGGCCATTTAGGACCCAGCATTTT. It yields the protein CASSYGPGPFRTQHF.

The chain joins TRBV19 to TRBJ1-4; D not resolved. Between the trimmed V and J ends, which lost 6 bases and 4 bases, there was a span of 18 bases. Germline-derived CDR1 and CDR2 are LNHDA and SQIVND (reference sequence). The CDR3 is 16 amino acids. CDR3 sequence: CASRTSRSDYNEKLFF. CDR3 sequence (DNA): TGTGCCAGTAGGACTTCTCGGTCCGATTATAATGAAAAACTGTTTTTT.

The rearrangement joins TRBV7-7 to TRBJ1-4; D is possibly TRBD1 (6 bases). Germline V gives CDR1 SSHAT, CDR2 FNYEAQ (reference sequence). Trimming took off 5 bases at V and 7 bases at J, with 17 bases between the two ends. This CDR3 has 15 amino acids. The DNA for the CDR3 is TGTGCCAGCAGCCCGACGGCAGGGGAAGGTGAAAAACTGTTTTTT. It codes for CASSPTAGEGEKLFF.

This rearrangement joins TRBV18 to TRBJ2-7; 9 nucleotides agree with TRBD2. Germline CDR1 and CDR2: KGHSH and LQKENI. V was clipped by 3 bases and J by 7 bases; unmatched bases: 4. The CDR3 has 13 residues. This chain's CDR3 is CASSPTSGGEQYV. In DNA form, the CDR3 reads TGTGCCAGCTCACCGACTAGCGGCGGGGAGCAGTACGTC.

This clone was seen a single time. The chain couples TRBV5-1 to TRBJ2-3; D remains ambiguous. Germline V lookup: CDR1 SGHRS, CDR2 YFSETQ. The CDR3 loop spans 15 amino acids. Trimming pared 4 bases from V and 0 bases from J, leaving 12 bases between. The chain's CDR3 is CASSTSGSSTDTQYF. Here the CDR3 DNA reads TGCGCCAGCAGCACCTCAGGCTCTAGCACAGATACGCAGTATTTT.

V gene TRBV5-8 combines with J gene TRBJ1-5; D gene uncertain. The CDR3 is 11 amino acids. The germline V and J ends were trimmed by 5 bases and 7 bases, with 7 bases remaining between them. CDR1 SGHTS and CDR2 YDEGEE come from the germline V gene. The CDR3 coding sequence is TGTGCCAGCAGTCTACTCCAGCCCCAGCATTTT. Amino acid sequence: CASSLLQPQHF. Combining the CDR3 with reference TRBV5-8 and TRBJ1-5 gives the whole variable domain EAGVTQSPTHLIKTRGQQATLRCSPISGHTSVYWYQQALGLGLQFLLWYDEGEERNRGNFPPRFSGRQFPNYSSELNVNALELEDSALYLCASSLLQPQHFGDGTRLSIL.

This rearrangement joins TRBV7-2 to TRBJ1-2; D is uncertain. Deletions cut 4 bases from V and 7 bases from J, with 25 bases between. Germline V gene lookup returns CDR1 SGHTA and CDR2 FQGNSA. The CDR3 runs to 17 residues. Here the CDR3 DNA reads TGTGCCAGCAGCTCACCGGGAGGCCAAACCGGTCCCATTGGCTACACCTTC. Amino acids: CASSSPGGQTGPIGYTF.